These 8 T cell receptor beta chains were all obtained from the same sample, sequenced in a study of graft-versus-host responses after intestinal transplantation. These receptors lack a known antigen. This table comes from immunoSEQ multiplex PCR, and its TCRdb copy is limited to in-frame clones, with some not included. The sample contains roughly 120,000 clones, 95% of which appear only once. Sequenced here: unstimulated CD8+ T cells sorted from spleen or lymph node cells, sampled before intestinal transplant. Receptors were obtained from a human donor who received an intestinal transplant.

V and J are TRBV15 and TRBJ2-7; D is unclear. V lost 4 bases and J 6 bases, leaving 10 bases between the germline ends. This CDR3 has 12 residues. CDR1 and CDR2 (germline): LNHNV, YYDKDF (reference sequence). Here the CDR3 reads CATSKDVSEQYF. The CDR3, as DNA: TGTGCCACCAGCAAGGACGTTTCCGAGCAGTACTTC.

The chain employs TRBV7-8 and TRBJ2-7; the D gene is possibly TRBD2 (6 bases). V was trimmed by 5 bases and J by 4 bases, leaving 18 bases between them. The CDR3 is 15 amino acids. Per the germline V gene, CDR1 is SGHVS and CDR2 is FQNEAQ. CDR3 bases: TGTGCCAGCAGCGCAGGGACTGGGGACGTGTACGAGCAGTACTTC. Residues: CASSAGTGDVYEQYF.

The V and J genes are TRBV7-3 and TRBJ1-1; 10 bases match TRBD1. From germline, CDR1 is SGHTA and CDR2 FQGTGA. The CDR3 covers 15 residues. With V trimmed by 3 bases and J by 4 bases, 5 bases remained unmatched. The chain's CDR3 is CASSFGQGVFTEAFF. The CDR3 DNA sequence: TGTGCCAGCAGCTTTGGACAGGGGGTATTCACTGAAGCTTTCTTT. The full variable domain, its missing parts supplied by reference TRBV7-3 and TRBJ1-1, is GAGVSQTPSNKVTEKGKYVELRCDPISGHTALYWYRQSLGQGPEFLIYFQGTGAADDSGLPNDRFFAVRPEGSVSTLKIQRTERGDSAVYLCASSFGQGVFTEAFFGQGTRLTVV.

The chain links TRBV7-2 to TRBJ1-3, with 8 bases fitting TRBD1. V dropped 2 bases and J dropped 2; count of bases not matched to a gene: 11. CDR1 SGHTA and CDR2 FQGNSA come from the germline V gene. This CDR3 comprises 18 residues. CDR3 coding DNA: TGTGCCAGCAGCTTATTCCCCCCGGCGGACAGGGCTGGAAACACCATATATTTT. This sequence encodes CASSLFPPADRAGNTIYF.

The V and J genes are TRBV25-1 and TRBJ2-6, with TRBD2 as a possible D gene (6 bases). The CDR3 extends over 15 amino acids. Trimming stripped 5 bases from V and 4 bases from J, with 12 bases between. CDR1 MGHDK and CDR2 SYGVNS come from the germline V gene. The CDR3: CASSHRDSGANVLTF. CDR3 nucleotides: TGTGCCAGCAGTCACCGGGACTCCGGGGCCAACGTCCTGACTTTC.

This clone was found once. The chain carries TRBV27 and TRBJ2-7, with a weak D call TRBD2 (6 bases). Trimming cost V 4 bases and J 7 bases, with 20 bases left between them. CDR3 size: 15 residues. Per the germline V gene, CDR1 is MNHEY and CDR2 is SMNVEV (reference sequence). CDR3 in amino acids: CASSSVAVHLGEQYF. CDR3 bases: TGTGCCAGCAGTTCAGTAGCGGTTCACCTGGGGGAGCAGTACTTC.

The chain uses TRBV4-3 and TRBJ1-5, with 8 bases aligning to TRBD1. Germline V gene sequence: CDR1 LGHNA, CDR2 YSLEER. The CDR3 covers 16 residues. Germline trimming cut 3 bases from V and 2 bases from J; bases unmatched to any gene: 6. The CDR3 here is CASSQEDRAGNQPQHF. CDR3 sequence (DNA): TGCGCCAGCAGCCAGGAGGACAGGGCGGGCAATCAGCCCCAGCATTTT.

The rearrangement uses TRBV2 and TRBJ1-4; 8 bases map to TRBD1. The length of the CDR3 is 13 residues. Germline assignment: CDR1 SNHLY and CDR2 FYNNEI. The V gene end was trimmed by 7 bases and the J gene end by 8 bases; junction bases not matched to a gene: 6. CDR3 sequence: CASIGTGGEKLFF. The DNA for the CDR3 is TGTGCCAGCATAGGGACAGGAGGAGAAAAACTGTTTTTT. Looking up the rest from reference TRBV2 and TRBJ1-4 gives the full variable domain: EPEVTQTPSHQVTQMGQEVILRCVPISNHLYFYWYRQILGQKVEFLVSFYNNEISEKSEIFDDQFSVERPDGSNFTLKIRSTKLEDSAMYFCASIGTGGEKLFFGSGTQLSVL.